Listed below are T cell receptor beta chains from one sample, sequenced in a study of response to subunit inactivated influenza vaccine. In TCRdb, the RT-PCR reads were re-called with MiXCR into one record per CDR3 protein. In the table there are roughly 500,000 distinct CDR3 sequences, 16% of which are singletons. This specimen consisted of CD4+ T cells sorted from PBMCs, obtained around 2 years after vaccination. The receptors stem from a man aged 45 to 70 who received an inactivated influenza vaccine. Each CDR3 is given with its conserved first and last residue. Fields, in order: CDR3 protein, J gene, CDR3 length, V gene.

CDR3aa: CAISVQEGFVGYEQYF
j_gene: TRBJ2-7
len: 16
v_gene: TRBV10-3

CDR3aa: CASSYWPPSTGPGNTIYF
j_gene: TRBJ1-3
len: 18
v_gene: TRBV6-5

CDR3aa: CASSVGTGMRLGETQYF
j_gene: TRBJ2-5
len: 17
v_gene: TRBV9

CDR3aa: CASSFKGQGTGELFF
j_gene: TRBJ2-2
len: 15
v_gene: TRBV5-1

CDR3aa: CASCGRRYTGELFF
j_gene: TRBJ2-2
len: 14
v_gene: TRBV12-3/TRBV12-4

CDR3aa: CASSSYTRTEDEQFF
j_gene: TRBJ2-1
len: 15
v_gene: TRBV7-2

CDR3aa: CASSPWTSGGADAQYF
j_gene: TRBJ2-3
len: 16
v_gene: TRBV7-9

CDR3aa: CASSPFLLGGPEDTQYF
j_gene: TRBJ2-3
len: 17
v_gene: TRBV18

CDR3aa: CASSQLRGGASGANVLTF
j_gene: TRBJ2-6
len: 18
v_gene: TRBV4-2

CDR3aa: CASSLASRGNSPLHF
j_gene: TRBJ1-6
len: 15
v_gene: TRBV5-5

CDR3aa: CSATGLASNEQFF
j_gene: TRBJ2-1
len: 13
v_gene: TRBV20-1

CDR3aa: CASSQAPGTTVNNEQFF
j_gene: TRBJ2-1
len: 17
v_gene: TRBV3-1

CDR3aa: CASSYSKKETQYF
j_gene: TRBJ2-5
len: 13
v_gene: TRBV6-5

CDR3aa: CSASGLGADTDTQYF
j_gene: TRBJ2-3
len: 15
v_gene: TRBV20-1

CDR3aa: CASSLRDGPPYNEQFF
j_gene: TRBJ2-1
len: 16
v_gene: TRBV11-2

CDR3aa: CASPIDDRAGSYEQYF
j_gene: TRBJ2-7
len: 16
v_gene: TRBV6-7

CDR3aa: CASRRLAWGRNEQYF
j_gene: TRBJ2-7
len: 15
v_gene: TRBV4-1

CDR3aa: CASSLGSLHEQFF
j_gene: TRBJ2-1
len: 13
v_gene: TRBV7-9

CDR3aa: CASRTEGMDTQYF
j_gene: TRBJ2-3
len: 13
v_gene: TRBV6-1

CDR3aa: CSANRGGGNQPQHF
j_gene: TRBJ1-5
len: 14
v_gene: TRBV20-1

CDR3aa: CSAPKGKGLNTGELFF
j_gene: TRBJ2-2
len: 16
v_gene: TRBV20-1

CDR3aa: CASRRQGNEQFF
j_gene: TRBJ2-1
len: 12
v_gene: TRBV28